What follows are 25 T cell receptor beta chains derived from one specimen sequenced in a study of blood T cells in healthy people across ages. Primers used in a second PCR of about 6 to 12 cycles were a sample-barcoded 5' primer and a J-beta primer mix. TCRdb redid the calling of the 5' RACE reads with MiXCR, one entry per CDR3 protein. The sample shows under 1,000,000 distinct CDR3 sequences, roughly 34% of them seen only once. The specimen was blood. These receptors came from a man aged 18 to 29 in good health.

About this clonotype itself: A read error may be the cause here, since a much bigger clone is one base away. This chain joins TRBV20-1 and TRBJ2-1, with 9 bases matching TRBD1. Losses at the gene ends were 3 bases for V and 13 bases for J; bases not matched to a gene: 13. The CDR3 extends over 14 amino acids. CDR1 is DFQATT, CDR2 SNEGSKA, per germline (reference sequence). The CDR3 sequence: CSASRTGVQETQFF. CDR3 nucleotide sequence: TGCAGTGCTAGTAGGACAGGGGTCCAAGAGACCCAGTTCTTC.

V gene TRBV2 combines with J gene TRBJ1-5; no reliable D call. The CDR3 is 13 residues long. Germline V gene data show CDR1 as SNHLY and CDR2 as FYNNEI. V was cut by 6 bases and J by 1 base, with 7 bases left in between. CDR3 loop: CASRVESNQPQHF. CDR3 nucleotides: TGTGCCAGCAGGGTGGAAAGCAATCAGCCCCAGCATTTT.

The sample holds a few counts of this clonotype. The gene calls are TRBV6-2 or TRBV6-3 and TRBJ1-2; no reliable D call. This CDR3 has 14 residues. Trimming pared 6 bases from V and 5 bases from J, leaving 16 bases between. CDR1 and CDR2 (germline): MNHEY, SVGEGT. CDR3 sequence reads: CASSRPAAGYGYTF. The CDR3 DNA reads TGTGCCAGCAGCCGCCCGGCGGCTGGGTATGGCTACACCTTC.

V is TRBV20-1 and J is TRBJ2-7; TRBD1 is a possible D gene (6 bases). CDR1 is DFQATT and CDR2 is SNEGSKA in the germline V gene (reference sequence). Between the trimmed V and J ends, which lost 7 bases and 7 bases, there was a span of 20 bases. The CDR3 spans 13 residues. This chain's CDR3 is CSGAGAPYNEQYF. The CDR3 DNA reads as TGCAGTGGCGCAGGGGCCCCCTACAATGAGCAGTACTTC.

Points on this clonotype: A single base separates this from a much larger clone, so it may be a read error. The chain combines TRBV4-3 with TRBJ2-5; D is ambiguous. Germline CDR1 and CDR2: LGHNA and YSLEER. V lost 4 bases and J 1 base, leaving 13 bases between the germline ends. The CDR3 sequence is 15 residues long. CDR3 DNA: TGCGCCAGCAGCCCAAACCAGGCTGCCCAAGAGACCCAGTACTTC. Amino acids: CASSPNQAAQETQYF.

A word on this clonotype: A read error may produce the germline difference seen at one junction end. The genes are TRBV12-3 or TRBV12-4 and TRBJ2-1; D might be TRBD2 (5 bases). The CDR3 consists of 14 residues. The CDR3 DNA is TGTGCCAGCAGTTTTGGGAGCTCCGACAATGAGCAGTTCTTC. It yields the protein CASSFGSSDNEQFF.

This clonotype was detected many times. This chain joins TRBV25-1 and TRBJ1-2, with D hard to call. V shed 1 base and J shed 2 bases, with 8 bases lying between them. Germline V CDR1 and CDR2: MGHDK, SYGVNS. The CDR3 loop spans 14 amino acids. The CDR3 loop reads CASSESVENYGYTF. In nucleotides, the CDR3 is TGTGCCAGCAGTGAATCGGTGGAAAACTATGGCTACACCTTC.

This clonotype has a handful of counts. This chain joins TRBV6-6 and TRBJ2-2; D is unresolved. Germline loops: CDR1 MNHNY, CDR2 SVGAGI (reference sequence). The CDR3 length is 14 residues. Trimming removed 0 bases from V and 3 bases from J, with 5 bases in between. CDR3 sequence reads: CASSYSPDTGELFF. In DNA, the CDR3 is TGTGCCAGCAGTTACTCTCCGGACACCGGGGAGCTGTTTTTT.

The V gene is TRBV12-3 or TRBV12-4, the J gene TRBJ1-3; D is unclear. The germline V and J ends were trimmed by 4 bases and 0 bases, with 10 bases remaining between them. The CDR3 length is 15 residues. CDR3 nucleotide sequence: TGTGCCAGCAGTTCCGACCGACTCTCTGGAAACACCATATATTTT. This encodes CASSSDRLSGNTIYF.

This clonotype came up a few times. The rearrangement uses TRBV6-5 and TRBJ2-1; either TRBD1 or TRBD2 may fit D (6 bases each). The V gene lost 2 bases and the J gene lost 9 bases, with 14 bases spanning the gap. Germline CDR1 is MNHEY and CDR2 is SVGAGI. The CDR3 consists of 14 residues. In DNA form, the CDR3 reads TGTGCCAGCAGTTACAGTTCCGGGGGCGGTGAGCAGTTCTTC. This sequence encodes CASSYSSGGGEQFF.

The chain joins TRBV29-1 to TRBJ2-7, with 7 bases that match TRBD2. The CDR3 is made up of 13 amino acids. Germline lookup yields CDR1 SQVTM and CDR2 ANQGSEA. The ends lost 1 base at V and 3 bases at J; junction bases unmatched: 3. For the CDR3, the DNA is TGCAGCGTTGAAGGGGCTAGCGGCTACGAGCAGTACTTC. Translating it yields CSVEGASGYEQYF.

This clonotype was seen a handful of times. The chain links TRBV12-3 or TRBV12-4 to TRBJ1-4; the D is unclear. The CDR3 is 14 residues long. V was shortened by 1 base and J by 7 bases, with 10 bases between the two germline ends. CDR3 loop: CASSLDSRGEKLFF. In DNA form, the CDR3 reads TGTGCCAGCAGTTTAGATTCTCGGGGTGAAAAACTGTTTTTT.

The rearrangement uses TRBV28 and TRBJ2-7, with 8 bases lining up with TRBD1. Germline assignment: CDR1 MDHEN and CDR2 SYDVKM. The CDR3 sequence is 19 residues long. After removal of 5 bases from V and 1 base from J, the junction contained 19 bases not matched to a gene. The CDR3 DNA reads as TGTGCCAGCAGTCCTTACATGGACAGGGATGGGTTTCGTTCCTACGAGCAGTACTTC. Protein sequence: CASSPYMDRDGFRSYEQYF.

This clonotype was picked up a small number of times. The genes are TRBV2 and TRBJ1-2; D may be TRBD1 (5 bases). Germline V gene data show CDR1 as SNHLY and CDR2 as FYNNEI. Trimming took 3 bases from V and 4 from J, leaving 15 bases between them. This CDR3 region has 15 residues. CDR3 sequence: CASSDKGVPVYGYTF. CDR3 DNA: TGTGCCAGCAGTGATAAAGGGGTACCCGTCTATGGCTACACCTTC.

This clonotype was counted a few times. This chain connects TRBV6-5 to TRBJ1-5; D perhaps matches TRBD1 (5 bases). CDR1 is MNHEY, CDR2 SVGAGI, per germline. The CDR3 spans 16 residues. Between the trimmed V and J ends, which lost 6 bases and 0 bases, there was a span of 15 bases. CDR3 protein: CASRRGGAYSNQPQHF. The CDR3 region has the DNA TGTGCCAGCAGACGAGGCGGGGCATATAGCAATCAGCCCCAGCATTTT.

This clonotype was recorded a few times. At one of its ends the junction is not consistent with the germline gene, which may arise from a read error. The rearrangement links TRBV5-1 to TRBJ2-3; 7 bases line up with TRBD2. Germline-derived CDR1 and CDR2 are SGHRS and YFSETQ. This CDR3 contains 14 residues. This CDR3 reads CASSLGGNTDTQYF. In DNA, the CDR3 is TGTGCCAGCAGCTTGGGGGGGAACACAGATACGCAGTATTTT.

The chain recombines TRBV28 with TRBJ2-3; 8 bases align to TRBD2. CDR1 and CDR2 (germline): MDHEN, SYDVKM. The CDR3 runs to 16 residues. The trim removed 4 bases at V and 3 bases at J, leaving 9 bases unmatched. CDR3 amino acids: CASSSFSGGKTDTQYF. As DNA, the CDR3 is TGTGCCAGCAGTTCTTTTTCGGGGGGGAAAACAGATACGCAGTATTTT.

V is TRBV7-3 and J is TRBJ2-1, with 7 bases fitting TRBD2. This CDR3 contains 18 residues. Trimming removed 3 bases from V and 0 bases from J; junction bases left unmatched: 11. Germline loops: CDR1 SGHTA, CDR2 FQGTGA. The CDR3 sequence is CASSFAQGGGSSYNEQFF. For the CDR3, the DNA is TGTGCCAGCAGCTTCGCGCAGGGCGGGGGTAGCTCCTACAATGAGCAGTTCTTC.

This clonotype has only a few counts. The chain combines TRBV20-1 with TRBJ1-5; 10 nucleotides match TRBD1. V lost 3 bases to trimming and J lost 4 bases; unmatched junction nucleotides: 12. The germline V gene has CDR1 DFQATT and CDR2 SNEGSKA (reference sequence). The length of the CDR3 is 17 residues. The CDR3 loop is CSASFGTGETSNQPQHF. The CDR3 region has the DNA TGCAGTGCTAGTTTTGGGACAGGGGAGACCTCTAATCAGCCCCAGCATTTT.

V and J are TRBV20-1 and TRBJ2-5; tentatively, D is TRBD1 (5 bases). The CDR3 is 14 amino acids. CDR1 and CDR2 (germline): DFQATT, SNEGSKA (reference sequence). The ends were cut back, 0 bases at V and 4 bases at J, with 12 bases in the middle. CDR3 DNA: TGCAGTGCTAGAGACGGTCAGGGTACAGAGACCCAGTACTTC. It specifies CSARDGQGTETQYF.

Notes on this clonotype: One end of the junction fails to match germline, which may point to a read error. This rearrangement joins TRBV3-1 to TRBJ1-6; tentatively, D is TRBD1 (5 bases). The germline CDR1 and CDR2 sequences are LGHDT and YNNKEL (reference sequence). This CDR3 is built from 14 residues. The CDR3 DNA follows: TGTGCCAGCAGCCAAGGGGACGAGGGATCGCCCCCCCACTTT. Protein sequence: CASSQGDEGSPPHF.

CDR3 in amino acids: CASSFHGTATEAFF. As DNA, the CDR3 is TGCGCCAGCAGCTTCCACGGGACAGCCACCGAAGCTTTCTTT. This chain joins TRBV5-1 and TRBJ1-1; 7 bases fit TRBD1. The CDR3 covers 14 residues. Trimming cost V 2 bases and J 8 bases; bases outside gene matches: 9. Germline CDR1 reads SGHRS; CDR2 reads YFSETQ.

This clonotype appeared a few times. CDR3 bases: TGTGCCAGCAGTTACTCGACCGGAGAGAACACTGAAGCTTTCTTT. Protein product: CASSYSTGENTEAFF. This chain connects TRBV6-5 to TRBJ1-1; unclear D gene. Trimming cost V 0 bases and J 1 base, with 9 bases left between them. The germline V gene encodes CDR1 MNHEY and CDR2 SVGAGI. The CDR3 has 15 amino acids.

This chain joins TRBV27 and TRBJ2-7; D is tentatively TRBD1 or TRBD2 (6 bases each). The V and J ends lost 5 bases and 6 bases respectively, with 20 bases between them. CDR1 is MNHEY and CDR2 is SMNVEV in the germline V gene (reference sequence). The CDR3 totals 15 residues. CDR3 in amino acids: CASSLTEGGQSEQYF. The CDR3 DNA is TGTGCCAGCAGTCTCACAGAGGGGGGCCAGAGCGAGCAGTACTTC.

The V gene is TRBV7-9, the J gene TRBJ1-6; 8 bases agree with TRBD1. After removal of 5 bases from V and 7 bases from J, the junction contained 7 bases not matched to a gene. Germline CDR1 is SEHNR and CDR2 is FQNEAQ (reference sequence). There are 15 residues in the CDR3. The CDR3 reads CASSERTGNNSPLHF. In DNA form, the CDR3 reads TGTGCCAGCAGCGAACGGACAGGGAACAATTCACCCCTCCACTTT.